The TCR beta chain under discussion was sequenced for a study of T cell responses to AZD1222 COVID-19 vaccine. Notes on the study in general: It was only five to seven AZD1222 recipients who were seropositive at baseline. Females outnumbered males among donors, who were mostly white British; clonal diversity was possibly underestimated. As reported, nearly half of all spike-specific TCRs target variant regions that are unmutated.

As concerns this clone: Its antigen is unidentified.

Data came from immunoSEQ multiplex PCR; TCRdb stores just in-frame clones and leaves some out. The sample shows some 150,000 clones, and 2.2% sits with its ten largest clones. The sequenced sample consisted of peripheral blood. The origin of this receptor is an adult in good health.

In DNA form, the CDR3 reads TGTGCCAGCAGCGTGGGGGACAGGGTGGTCGAGCAGTACTTC. It codes for CASSVGDRVVEQYF. The chain carries TRBV9 and TRBJ2-7; 9 bases match TRBD1. Germline V CDR1 and CDR2: SGDLS, YYNGEE. The CDR3 spans 14 residues. V was clipped by 2 bases and J by 6 bases; unmatched bases: 6.